The clone carrying this T cell receptor beta chain came up a few times. What it binds is not known. This specimen belongs to a study of cytomegalovirus exposure and HLA in healthy donors. Study outcomes and limitations: Most subjects had HLA-A and HLA-B alleles reportedly predicted accurately by TCR beta sequences. 16,951 TCR beta sequences were associated with HLA alleles at 0.05 false discovery rate in a later analysis. Later analysis demonstrated an association between a missense DCLRE1C variant and TCR beta V- and J-gene trimming.

Primers included in the PCR were 60 Vbeta and 13 Jbeta primers. Profiled with immunoSEQ multiplex PCR; TCRdb holds only in-frame clones, not every one. The sample records about 160,000 clones, over 75% being singletons. From germline, CDR1 is SGHTA and CDR2 FQGNSA. With 1 base removed from V and 10 bases from J, the gap between germline ends came to 13 bases. This CDR3 contains 14 residues. This sequence joins TRBV7-2 and TRBJ1-4; D not resolved. This sequence was found in a woman aged 50 to 60 in good health and CMV-seropositive. Source material: PBMCs. The CDR3 sequence is CASSLGVGSGKLFF. The CDR3 nucleotides read TGTGCCAGCAGCTTAGGAGTCGGATCGGGAAAACTGTTTTTT.